The 23 T cell receptor beta chains reported below all come from one sample, sequenced in a study of T cell responses to AZD1222 COVID-19 vaccine (dated by TCRdb to about 2021). Receptor libraries were prepared by the immunoSEQ multiplex PCR assay. Drawn from immuneACCESS, this table holds only the in-frame rearrangements with V and J called that TCRdb kept. Clones are partly lost; checked studies trace under half to an unresolved V gene and leave the rest unexplained. The sample table contains about 160,000 clones; only one count was recorded for about 92% of them. Approximately 3.3% of the sample belongs to the ten largest clones. The time point label, read with the paper, signifies: about 28 days (+/-7) after the second vaccine dose. The sample here was peripheral blood, taken 28 days after the second AZD1222 dose. These receptors originate from an adult who received the AZD1222 COVID-19 vaccine.

V and J are TRBV7-9 and TRBJ1-1; 8 bases line up with TRBD1. Germline CDR1 SEHNR, CDR2 FQNEAQ (reference sequence). This CDR3 has 14 residues. With V trimmed by 5 bases and J by 1 base, 3 bases remained unmatched. The chain's CDR3 is CASSLQGGNTEAFF. The CDR3 nucleotides read TGTGCCAGCAGCCTACAGGGGGGGAACACTGAAGCTTTCTTT.

The V call is TRBV29-1, the J call TRBJ1-2; D is possibly TRBD1 (5 bases). The CDR3 contains 12 residues. The germline gives CDR1 SQVTM, CDR2 ANQGSEA. Deletions cut 7 bases from V and 7 bases from J, with 16 bases between. The CDR3 DNA follows: TGCAGCGCATGGGCAGGGAGGGGTGGCTACACCTTC. Protein: CSAWAGRGGYTF. Using reference TRBV29-1 and TRBJ1-2 for the parts outside the CDR3, the full variable domain is SAVISQKPSRDICQRGTSLTIQCQVDSQVTMMFWYRQQPGQSLTLIATANQGSEATYESGFVIDKFPISRPNLTFSTLTVSNMSPEDSSIYLCSAWAGRGGYTFGSGTRLTVV.

The chain recombines TRBV11-3 with TRBJ2-6, with 7 bases identical to TRBD1. The CDR3 consists of 18 residues. V lost 1 base to trimming and J lost 1 base; unmatched junction nucleotides: 7. Germline-derived CDR1 and CDR2 are SGHNT and YENEEA. CDR3 residues: CASSLGRGRGSGANVLTF. The CDR3, as DNA: TGTGCCAGCAGCTTAGGAAGGGGCAGGGGGTCTGGGGCCAACGTCCTGACTTTC.

V and J are TRBV12-3 or TRBV12-4 and TRBJ2-1; no clear D gene. The CDR3 has 10 amino acids. V lost 3 bases, J lost 9 bases, and 3 bases lay in between. The CDR3 DNA follows: TGTGCCAGCAGTTTGGGTGAGCAGTTCTTC. Protein product: CASSLGEQFF.

CDR3 sequence: CASSPRVRGYNEQFF. The CDR3 coding sequence is TGTGCCAGCAGCCCCCGGGTGCGGGGCTACAATGAGCAGTTCTTC. V and J are TRBV5-8 and TRBJ2-1, with a weak D call TRBD2 (6 bases). CDR3 length equals 15 residues. From germline, CDR1 is SGHTS and CDR2 YDEGEE. V was clipped by 4 bases and J by 3 bases, with 14 bases between them.

The chain combines TRBV2 with TRBJ1-5; possible D gene TRBD1, 6 bases. Germline assignment: CDR1 SNHLY and CDR2 FYNNEI. This CDR3 spans 14 amino acids. V was shortened by 4 bases and J by 9 bases, with 16 bases between the two germline ends. CDR3: CASSAGNRDRPQHF. CDR3 in DNA: TGTGCCAGCAGTGCGGGGAACAGGGATAGGCCCCAGCATTTT.

The chain joins TRBV18 to TRBJ1-5, with 7 bases fitting TRBD1. Trimming took 0 bases from V and 0 from J; bases not matched to a gene: 17. Germline V lookup: CDR1 KGHSH, CDR2 LQKENI. The CDR3 covers 21 residues. The CDR3 loop is CASSPPGRTESGQYSNQPQHF. CDR3 in DNA: TGTGCCAGCTCACCACCGGGAAGGACCGAGTCGGGACAGTATAGCAATCAGCCCCAGCATTTT.

This clone was observed a single time. The sample carries other DNA sequences with the same CDR3. The chain combines TRBV10-3 with TRBJ1-5; 7 bases match TRBD1. The CDR3 length is 14 residues. Per the germline V gene, CDR1 is ENHRY and CDR2 is SYGVKD. The V gene end was trimmed by 5 bases and the J gene end by 2 bases; junction bases not matched to a gene: 3. CDR3 coding DNA: TGTGCCATCAGTCCTGACAGGGGCAATCAGCCCCAGCATTTT. Its protein is CAISPDRGNQPQHF.

For the CDR3, the DNA is TGTGCCAGCGGCACACCCGGACAGCTGTATGGCTACACCTTC. It translates to CASGTPGQLYGYTF. V is TRBV6-5 and J is TRBJ1-2, with D perhaps matching TRBD1 (6 bases). V was pared by 8 bases and J by 5 bases, with 18 bases between. Germline CDR1 MNHEY, CDR2 SVGAGI. This CDR3 has 14 amino acids.

J is TRBJ1-3 and V is TRBV19; unclear D gene. V was pared by 0 bases and J by 0 bases, with 6 bases between. The CDR3 contains 15 residues. CDR1 and CDR2 (germline): LNHDA, SQIVND (reference sequence). The CDR3: CASSIDRNSGNTIYF. As DNA, the CDR3 is TGTGCCAGTAGTATAGATCGCAACTCTGGAAACACCATATATTTT.

V usage is TRBV4-1 and J usage is TRBJ1-1, with a possible D match to TRBD1 (6 bases). CDR3 length: 16 amino acids. The germline V gene encodes CDR1 MGHRA and CDR2 YSYEKL. The germline V and J ends were trimmed by 5 bases and 4 bases, with 20 bases remaining between them. The CDR3 region is CASSGGYGTLGTEAFF. DNA of the CDR3: TGCGCCAGCAGCGGGGGGTATGGGACACTCGGCACTGAAGCTTTCTTT.

This clone showed up just once. This CDR3 is also generated by other DNA sequences in the sample. The chain is built from TRBV5-1 and TRBJ2-5; 7 nucleotides agree with TRBD2. V dropped 2 bases and J dropped 5; count of bases not matched to a gene: 3. Germline V CDR1 and CDR2: SGHRS, YFSETQ. The CDR3 length is 13 residues. The CDR3 DNA reads as TGCGCCAGCAGCTTTCGGGGAGGGGAGACCCAGTACTTC. This sequence encodes CASSFRGGETQYF.

The chain joins TRBV10-1 to TRBJ2-2; 10 bases fit TRBD2. V gave up 0 bases and J gave up 3 bases; unmatched junction bases: 7. This CDR3 is 18 amino acids long. CDR1 and CDR2 (germline): WNHNN, SYGVQD (reference sequence). This chain's CDR3 is CASSESRTSGSYTGELFF. The CDR3 DNA reads as TGCGCCAGCAGTGAGTCCCGGACTAGCGGTTCTTACACCGGGGAGCTGTTTTTT.

This chain uses TRBV14 with TRBJ2-7, with 7 bases matching TRBD1. The CDR3 has 16 residues. The junction had 9 bases not matched to a gene; V was cut back by 1 base and J by 3 bases. The germline CDR1 and CDR2 sequences are SGHDN and FVKESK. CDR3 sequence (DNA): TGTGCCAGCAGCCAAGGGATCCGACAGGGCGACTACGAGCAGTACTTC. This encodes CASSQGIRQGDYEQYF.

This clone was seen a handful of times. The chain uses TRBV3-1 (or the pseudogene TRBV3-2) and TRBJ2-1; 11 bases align to TRBD1. CDR3 size: 16 residues. Trimming removed 7 bases from V and 9 bases from J; junction bases left unmatched: 14. Per germline, CDR1 LGHDT and CDR2 YNNKEL (reference sequence). CDR3 loop: CASTTPTDRGRLEQFF. The CDR3, as DNA: TGTGCCAGCACAACTCCAACGGACAGGGGGCGACTTGAGCAGTTCTTC.

In nucleotides, the CDR3 is TGTGCCAGCAGTTTCGCGGGAGGTGTGTTCAATGAGCAGTTCTTC. Encoded protein: CASSFAGGVFNEQFF. The chain recombines TRBV28 with TRBJ2-1; TRBD2 agrees at 8 bases. The V gene end was trimmed by 3 bases and the J gene end by 6 bases; junction bases not matched to a gene: 7. Germline CDR1 MDHEN, CDR2 SYDVKM. The CDR3 sequence is 15 residues long.

This clone showed up just once. The chain has TRBV11-2 and TRBJ2-3; the D is unclear. Germline assignment: CDR1 SGHAT and CDR2 FQNNGV. This CDR3 has 14 amino acids. Trimming stripped 6 bases from V and 2 bases from J, with 12 bases between. Here the CDR3 reads CASRALVFTDTQYF. The CDR3 nucleotides are TGTGCCAGCAGGGCTCTAGTTTTCACAGATACGCAGTATTTT.

CDR3 residues: CASSPTSGSNEQFF. The CDR3 region has the DNA TGTGCCAGCAGCCCGACTAGCGGGAGCAATGAGCAGTTCTTC. This chain links TRBV9 with TRBJ2-1; 12 bases agree with TRBD2. V was pared by 4 bases and J by 6 bases, with 2 bases of the junction left unmatched. The CDR3 is made up of 14 amino acids. CDR1 and CDR2 (germline): SGDLS, YYNGEE.

The chain uses TRBV14 and TRBJ2-1; 10 bases map to TRBD2. Per germline, CDR1 SGHDN and CDR2 FVKESK. The CDR3 loop spans 16 amino acids. V gave up 1 base and J gave up 9 bases; unmatched junction bases: 9. For the CDR3, the DNA is TGTGCCAGCAGCCAAGGAAGCGGGAGGGCCGGACGTGAGCAGTTCTTC. Protein sequence: CASSQGSGRAGREQFF.

The chain uses TRBV12-3 or TRBV12-4 and TRBJ2-7; TRBD2 might be the D (6 bases). The CDR3 runs to 13 residues. Deletions cut 3 bases from V and 6 bases from J, with 12 bases between. The CDR3 is CASSLAGWSEQYF. Here the CDR3 DNA reads TGTGCCAGCAGTTTGGCGGGGTGGTCCGAGCAGTACTTC.

This clone was counted once. The gene calls are TRBV21-1 and TRBJ1-6; the DNA was not used to check the table's D call, TRBD1. TRBV21-1 corresponds to a pseudogene. The CDR3 length is 15 residues. CDR3 DNA: TGTGCCAGCAGCATTGGGACACTCTATAATTCACCCCTCCACTTT. It is translated as CASSIGTLYNSPLHF.

At least ten counts were recorded for this clone. The chain recombines TRBV10-3 with TRBJ1-4; 7 positions agree with TRBD1. CDR1 is ENHRY and CDR2 is SYGVKD in the germline V gene. This CDR3 contains 16 residues. Unmatched junction bases numbered 10, after V lost 6 bases and J lost 3 bases. The CDR3 DNA follows: TGTGCCATCAGCCAACGTAGGGGACAGCCTAATGAAAAACTGTTTTTT. Protein product: CAISQRRGQPNEKLFF.

This clone has just a few counts. The rearrangement links TRBV28 to TRBJ2-7; 12 bases fit TRBD1. The V and J ends lost 7 bases and 4 bases, in that order; junction bases with no gene match: 8. Germline loops: CDR1 MDHEN, CDR2 SYDVKM. CDR3 size: 15 residues. CDR3: CASIIGTGGFYEQYF. The DNA of the CDR3 is TGTGCCAGCATCATCGGGACAGGGGGCTTTTACGAGCAGTACTTC.